This T cell receptor beta chain emerged from a study of T cells in Graves' hyperthyroidism and ophthalmopathy. Study-wide results and caveats: From stable hyperthyroidism, ophthalmopathy was set apart by a 13 V-J model.

V dropped 7 bases and J dropped 8 bases, with 18 bases sitting between them. This CDR3 is 13 amino acids long. CDR1 is SQVTM and CDR2 is ANQGSEA in the germline V gene. Researchers amplified the TCR beta CDR3 regions from RNA transcripts. The TCR CDR3 was amplified in a first-round RT-PCR using the HTBI primer set. MiXCR was run by TCRdb on the multiplex PCR reads, yielding one entry per CDR3 protein. Of over 350,000 distinct CDR3 sequences listed, around 15% are singletons. In this sample, this clonotype turned up many times. Its antigen remains unidentified. V and J are TRBV29-1 and TRBJ2-1; D is perhaps TRBD2 (6 bases). The receptor was isolated from a man younger than 30 with Graves' ophthalmopathy. Sequencing input: blood. CDR3 bases: TGCAGCGCGGGACTCCTCTCCCGAGATGAGCAGTTCTTC. Its translation: CSAGLLSRDEQFF.